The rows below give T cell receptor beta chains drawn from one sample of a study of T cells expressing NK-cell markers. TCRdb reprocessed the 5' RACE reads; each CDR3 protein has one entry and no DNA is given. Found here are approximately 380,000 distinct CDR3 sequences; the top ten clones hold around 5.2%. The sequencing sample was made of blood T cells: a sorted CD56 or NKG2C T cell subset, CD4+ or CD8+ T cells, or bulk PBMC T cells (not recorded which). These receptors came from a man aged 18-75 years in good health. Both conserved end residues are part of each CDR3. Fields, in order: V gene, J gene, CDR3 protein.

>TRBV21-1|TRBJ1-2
CASSFKREVHGYTF
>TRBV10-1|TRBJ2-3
CASSEVRQGSGESTDTQYF
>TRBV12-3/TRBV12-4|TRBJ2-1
CASGSGGRKGNEQFF
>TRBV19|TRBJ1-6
CASRNREYNSPLHF
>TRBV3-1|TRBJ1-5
CASSQGGGSQPQHF
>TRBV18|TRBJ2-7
CASSPVPRGTYEQYF
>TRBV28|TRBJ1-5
CASSSTLEQPQHF
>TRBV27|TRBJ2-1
CASSSGLAGSVLRFF
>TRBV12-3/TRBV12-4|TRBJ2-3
CASSSRASGTDTQYF
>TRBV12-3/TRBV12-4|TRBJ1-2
CASSIQGGYGYTF
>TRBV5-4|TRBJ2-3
CASSLGLGSLTQYF
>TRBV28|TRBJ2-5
CASSPLTPQTQYF
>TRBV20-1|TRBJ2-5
CSARDTVQETQYF
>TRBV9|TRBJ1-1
CASSVGWGLNTEVFF
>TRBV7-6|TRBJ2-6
CASSRQGLGANVLTF
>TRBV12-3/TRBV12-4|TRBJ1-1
CASRYREPAEAFF
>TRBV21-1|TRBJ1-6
CASSKKWGHLNSPLHF
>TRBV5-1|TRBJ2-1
CASSLGGYLADEQFF
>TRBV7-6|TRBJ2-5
CASSLAVPGGETQYF
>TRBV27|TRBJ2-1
CASRGLAGTNEQFF
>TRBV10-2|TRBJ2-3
CASSDLRDTQYF
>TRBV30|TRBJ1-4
CAVSRTNEKLFF
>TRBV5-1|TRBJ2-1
CASSFILRDRGGGEQFF
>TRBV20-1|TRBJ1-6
CSARDLFRIDSPLHF
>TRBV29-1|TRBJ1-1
CSEGQGLRGTEAFF
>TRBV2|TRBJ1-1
CARSGWGGSSEAFF
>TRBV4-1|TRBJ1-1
CASGGRDNTEAFF
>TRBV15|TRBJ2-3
CATSRVDRSTDTQYF
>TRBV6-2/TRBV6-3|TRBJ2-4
CASAPGGAKNIQYF
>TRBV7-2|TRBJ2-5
CASRPAGSQETQYF
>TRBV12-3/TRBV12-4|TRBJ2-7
CASSPSRGGRYEQYF
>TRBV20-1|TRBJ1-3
CSATGTGRLSGNTIYF
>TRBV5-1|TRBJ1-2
CASSLAQGADYGYTF
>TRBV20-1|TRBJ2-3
CSAPGGFYTDTQYF
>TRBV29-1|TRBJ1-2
CSVAWRNSNYGYTF
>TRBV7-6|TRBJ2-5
CASSSTRGNQETQYF
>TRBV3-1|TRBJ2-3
CATAIASTDTQYF
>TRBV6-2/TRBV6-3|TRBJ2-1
CASSTPRGGSYNEQFF
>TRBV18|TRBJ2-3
CASSPNKGSTDTQYF
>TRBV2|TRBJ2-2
CASHPNSRTGELFF
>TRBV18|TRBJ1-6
CASSSGAGAYNSPLHF
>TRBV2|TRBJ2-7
CASSEPRGPHEQYF
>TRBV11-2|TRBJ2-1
CASSLGLPYEQFF
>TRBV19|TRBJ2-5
CASSRDLQETQYF
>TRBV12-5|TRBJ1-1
CASGSTAGTGWGGKEAFF
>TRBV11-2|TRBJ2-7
CASSPKFYEQYF
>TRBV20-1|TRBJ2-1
CSARDPRGRSPYNEQFF
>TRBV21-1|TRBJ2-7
CASSSPGQMSYEQYF
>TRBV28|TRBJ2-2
CASMGTVNTGELFF
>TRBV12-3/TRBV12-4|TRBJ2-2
CASGEGQGSTGELFF
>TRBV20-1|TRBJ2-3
CSASPWAVADTQYF